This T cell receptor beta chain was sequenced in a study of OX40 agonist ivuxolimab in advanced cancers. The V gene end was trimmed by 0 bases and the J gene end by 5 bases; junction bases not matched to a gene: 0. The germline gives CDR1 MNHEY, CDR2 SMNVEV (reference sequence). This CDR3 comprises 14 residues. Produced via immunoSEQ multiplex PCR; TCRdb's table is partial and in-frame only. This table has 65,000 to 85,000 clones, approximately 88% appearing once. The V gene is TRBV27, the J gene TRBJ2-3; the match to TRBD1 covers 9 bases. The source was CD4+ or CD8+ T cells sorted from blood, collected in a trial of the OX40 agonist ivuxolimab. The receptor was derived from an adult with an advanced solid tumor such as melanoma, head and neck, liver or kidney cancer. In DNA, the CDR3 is TGTGCCAGCAGTTTATCGGGACAGGGAGATACGCAGTATTTT. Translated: CASSLSGQGDTQYF.